This passage covers 16 T cell receptor beta chains from one sample sequenced in a study of shared clonotypes between healthy human individuals. Here immunoSEQ multiplex PCR was the method, and the copy in TCRdb shows in-frame clones only, minus some. Of millions of clones listed, about 95% are singletons. The naive CD8 population came from CD45RO-negative cells selected for CCR7, without terminally differentiated effector memory CD45RA+ cells. Sequenced input: naive CD8+ T cells sorted from blood. The origin of the receptors is a man aged 18 to 35 in good health.

The V call is TRBV5-1, the J call TRBJ2-3, with TRBD1 matching 8 bases. V was pared by 0 bases and J by 2 bases, with 8 bases of the junction left unmatched. Per germline, CDR1 SGHRS and CDR2 YFSETQ. This CDR3 contains 17 residues. The CDR3 spells CASSLALQGATTDTQYF. The CDR3 nucleotides are TGCGCCAGCAGCTTGGCCCTGCAGGGGGCGACCACAGATACGCAGTATTTT.

To note about this clone: The sample contains more than one DNA sequence encoding this CDR3. This sequence joins TRBV4-1 and TRBJ2-7; the match to TRBD1 covers 7 bases. Trimming took 4 bases from V and 0 from J; bases not matched to a gene: 3. This CDR3 has 14 residues. Germline values: CDR1 MGHRA, CDR2 YSYEKL. The CDR3 nucleotides are TGCGCCAGCAGCCTACGGACAGGCTCCTACGAGCAGTACTTC. It encodes CASSLRTGSYEQYF.

The CDR3 bases are TGTGCCAGCAGTTACGCCAGAGCTTCGACGGGTGAAAAACTGTTTTTT. Amino acids: CASSYARASTGEKLFF. The chain couples TRBV6-5 to TRBJ1-4, with no clear D. With 2 bases removed from V and 7 bases from J, the gap between germline ends came to 17 bases. This CDR3 is built from 16 residues. Looked up from germline, CDR1 is MNHEY and CDR2 is SVGAGI.

The chain carries TRBV5-4 and TRBJ2-7; 8 nucleotides align to TRBD1. Per germline, CDR1 SGHNT and CDR2 YYREEE (reference sequence). After removal of 3 bases from V and 1 base from J, the junction contained 3 bases not matched to a gene. The CDR3 covers 14 residues. The CDR3 loop reads CASSSDRASYEQYF. DNA for the CDR3: TGTGCCAGCAGCTCGGACAGGGCTTCCTACGAGCAGTACTTC.

V usage is TRBV13 and J usage is TRBJ2-7; tentatively, D is TRBD1 or TRBD2 (5 bases each). The CDR3 consists of 12 residues. The germline V gene encodes CDR1 PRHDT and CDR2 FYEKMQ (reference sequence). Between the trimmed V and J ends, which lost 5 bases and 2 bases, there was a span of 7 bases. The CDR3 DNA is TGTGCCAGCAGCACGGGGCCCTACGAGCAGTACTTC. Translation: CASSTGPYEQYF.

This chain connects TRBV4-1 to TRBJ2-5, with D unclear. Between the trimmed V and J ends, which lost 4 bases and 2 bases, there was a span of 14 bases. Germline V lookup: CDR1 MGHRA, CDR2 YSYEKL. CDR3 length equals 15 residues. For the CDR3, the DNA is TGCGCCAGCAGCCCTCGGACGGCTATACAAGAGACCCAGTACTTC. Translating it yields CASSPRTAIQETQYF.

V usage is TRBV9 and J usage is TRBJ2-7, with 7 bases that match TRBD2. Germline lookup yields CDR1 SGDLS and CDR2 YYNGEE. J lost 0 bases, V lost 5 bases, and 8 bases had no gene match. The CDR3 loop spans 15 amino acids. The CDR3 DNA is TGTGCCAGCAGTTGGGGAGGGGAGGGCTCCTACGAGCAGTACTTC. It yields the protein CASSWGGEGSYEQYF.

Notes on this clone: Other DNA sequences in the sample encode the same CDR3. The chain is built from TRBV9 and TRBJ1-1; TRBD1 is a possible D gene (5 bases). CDR1 is SGDLS, CDR2 YYNGEE, per germline. The CDR3 totals 12 residues. V was clipped by 0 bases and J by 7 bases, with 7 bases between them. CDR3 coding DNA: TGTGCCAGCAGCGTAGGGGGGGATGAAGCTTTCTTT. This codes for CASSVGGDEAFF.

The chain has TRBV4-1 and TRBJ2-7; D is ambiguous. Trimming took off 0 bases at V and 3 bases at J, with 6 bases between the two ends. Looked up from germline, CDR1 is MGHRA and CDR2 is YSYEKL. The CDR3 contains 13 residues. For the CDR3, the DNA is TGCGCCAGCAGCCAAGACACGCGCTACGAGCAGTACTTC. This translates into CASSQDTRYEQYF.

The gene calls are TRBV7-9 and TRBJ2-1; 8 bases match TRBD2. This CDR3 comprises 14 residues. CDR1 SEHNR and CDR2 FQNEAQ come from the germline V gene (reference sequence). The V and J ends lost 4 bases and 4 bases, in that order; junction bases with no gene match: 3. The CDR3 DNA sequence: TGTGCCAGCAGCTCCACTAGCGGTTACAATGAGCAGTTCTTC. Protein sequence: CASSSTSGYNEQFF.

This clone appeared a few times. This chain connects TRBV5-8 to TRBJ1-6; D is uncertain. Trimming stripped 3 bases from V and 14 bases from J, with 15 bases between. Germline V CDR1 and CDR2: SGHTS, YDEGEE. The CDR3 length is 13 residues. In DNA, the CDR3 is TGTGCCAGCAGCTCCCTTCTTTGGAGAACCCTCCACTTT. Protein product: CASSSLLWRTLHF.

The rearrangement links TRBV14 to TRBJ2-7, with TRBD2 matching over 10 bases. V dropped 3 bases and J dropped 1; count of bases not matched to a gene: 9. Germline V gives CDR1 SGHDN, CDR2 FVKESK. The CDR3 is made up of 17 amino acids. DNA for the CDR3: TGTGCCAGCAGCCACGGGACTAGCGAATCAAATTCCTACGAGCAGTACTTC. Its translation: CASSHGTSESNSYEQYF.

The rearrangement uses TRBV27 and TRBJ2-1, with D hard to call. CDR3 size: 12 residues. In germline, CDR1 is MNHEY, CDR2 SMNVEV (reference sequence). Between the trimmed V and J ends, which lost 2 bases and 9 bases, there was a span of 8 bases. The CDR3 DNA is TGTGCCAGCAGTTTAGTAGGGTTTGAGCAGTTCTTC. Translating it yields CASSLVGFEQFF.

With regard to this clone: Other DNA sequences from this sample encode an identical CDR3 as well. The V and J genes are TRBV19 and TRBJ2-1; 11 bases match TRBD2. The germline CDR1 and CDR2 sequences are LNHDA and SQIVND (reference sequence). The CDR3 totals 17 residues. J lost 0 bases, V lost 4 bases, and 5 bases had no gene match. The CDR3 bases are TGTGCCAGTAGTACTAGACTAGCGGGGTCCTCCTACAATGAGCAGTTCTTC. Its protein is CASSTRLAGSSYNEQFF.

In its sample, this clone was seen once. This chain links TRBV28 with TRBJ1-1; possible D gene TRBD1, 6 bases. V lost 6 bases, J lost 0 bases, and 14 bases lay in between. Germline assignment: CDR1 MDHEN and CDR2 SYDVKM. The CDR3 contains 15 residues. This chain's CDR3 is CASSPTGSVNTEAFF. The CDR3 nucleotides read TGTGCCAGCAGCCCAACAGGGTCCGTGAACACTGAAGCTTTCTTT. Combining the CDR3 with reference TRBV28 and TRBJ1-1 gives the whole variable domain DVKVTQSSRYLVKRTGEKVFLECVQDMDHENMFWYRQDPGLGLRLIYFSYDVKMKEKGDIPEGYSVSREKKERFSLILESASTNQTSMYLCASSPTGSVNTEAFFGQGTRLTVV.

The sample holds one count of this clone. Other DNA sequences of this sample code for an identical CDR3. The chain recombines TRBV30 with TRBJ2-3; no reliable D call. The CDR3 contains 12 residues. V was clipped by 0 bases and J by 4 bases, with 5 bases between them. From germline, CDR1 is GTSNPN and CDR2 SVGIG (reference sequence). Written as DNA, the CDR3 is TGTGCCTGGAGTGTACCTCCAGATACGCAGTATTTT. Protein: CAWSVPPDTQYF.